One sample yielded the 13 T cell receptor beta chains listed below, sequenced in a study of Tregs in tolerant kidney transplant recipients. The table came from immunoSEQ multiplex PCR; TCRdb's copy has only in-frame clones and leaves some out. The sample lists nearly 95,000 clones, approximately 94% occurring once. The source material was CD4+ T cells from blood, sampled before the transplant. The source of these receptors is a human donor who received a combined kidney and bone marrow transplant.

CDR3 residues: CASSYDRGQTIYF. DNA for the CDR3: TGTGCCAGCAGTTACGACAGGGGGCAAACCATATATTTT. The V call is TRBV6-5, the J call TRBJ1-3; 10 nucleotides agree with TRBD1. CDR1 and CDR2 from the germline V gene are MNHEY and SVGAGI. This CDR3 spans 13 amino acids. After removal of 2 bases from V and 10 bases from J, the junction contained 2 bases not matched to a gene.

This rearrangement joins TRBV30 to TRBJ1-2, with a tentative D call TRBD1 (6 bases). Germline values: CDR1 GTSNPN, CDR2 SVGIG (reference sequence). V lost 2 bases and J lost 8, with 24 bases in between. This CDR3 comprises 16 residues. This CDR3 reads CAWSTLLTGILFGYTF. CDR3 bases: TGTGCCTGGAGTACACTCCTGACAGGAATCCTCTTCGGCTACACCTTC.

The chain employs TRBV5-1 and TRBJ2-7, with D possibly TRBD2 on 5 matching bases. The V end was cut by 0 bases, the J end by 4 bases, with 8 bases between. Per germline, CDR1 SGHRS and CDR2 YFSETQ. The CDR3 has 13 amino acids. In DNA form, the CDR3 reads TGCGCCAGCAGCTTGGTTCGGGGTTACGAGCAGTACTTC. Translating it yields CASSLVRGYEQYF.

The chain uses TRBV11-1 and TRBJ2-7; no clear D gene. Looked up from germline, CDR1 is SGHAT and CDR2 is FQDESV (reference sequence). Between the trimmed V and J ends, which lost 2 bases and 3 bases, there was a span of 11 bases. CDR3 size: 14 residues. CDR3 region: CASSLTLRNYEQYF. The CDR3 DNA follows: TGTGCCAGCAGCTTAACCCTCAGGAACTACGAGCAGTACTTC.

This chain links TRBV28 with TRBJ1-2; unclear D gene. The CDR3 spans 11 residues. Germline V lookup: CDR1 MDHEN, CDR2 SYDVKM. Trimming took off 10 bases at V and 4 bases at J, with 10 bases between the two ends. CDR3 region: CATTQIYGYTF. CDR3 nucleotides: TGTGCCACGACTCAAATCTATGGCTACACCTTC.

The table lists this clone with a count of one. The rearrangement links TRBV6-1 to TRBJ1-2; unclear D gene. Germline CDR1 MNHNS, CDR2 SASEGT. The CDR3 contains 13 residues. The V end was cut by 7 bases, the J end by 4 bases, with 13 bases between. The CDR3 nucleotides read TGTGCCAGCACGAGAGAGCGGGGCTATGGCTACACCTTC. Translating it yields CASTRERGYGYTF.

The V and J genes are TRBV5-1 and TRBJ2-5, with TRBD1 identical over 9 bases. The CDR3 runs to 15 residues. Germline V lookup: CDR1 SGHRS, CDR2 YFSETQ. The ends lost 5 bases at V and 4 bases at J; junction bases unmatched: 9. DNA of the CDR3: TGCGCCAGCAGTGAGGCAGACAGGGGGAGAGAGACCCAGTACTTC. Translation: CASSEADRGRETQYF.

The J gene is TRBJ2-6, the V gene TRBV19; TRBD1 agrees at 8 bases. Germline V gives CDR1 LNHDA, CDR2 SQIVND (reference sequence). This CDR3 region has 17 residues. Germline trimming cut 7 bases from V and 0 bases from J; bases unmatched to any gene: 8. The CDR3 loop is CASMGQATPSGANVLTF. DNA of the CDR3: TGTGCCAGTATGGGACAGGCTACCCCCTCTGGGGCCAACGTCCTGACTTTC. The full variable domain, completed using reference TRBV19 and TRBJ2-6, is DGGITQSPKYLFRKEGQNVTLSCEQNLNHDAMYWYRQDPGQGLRLIYYSQIVNDFQKGDIAEGYSVSREKKESFPLTVTSAQKNPTAFYLCASMGQATPSGANVLTFGAGSRLTVL.

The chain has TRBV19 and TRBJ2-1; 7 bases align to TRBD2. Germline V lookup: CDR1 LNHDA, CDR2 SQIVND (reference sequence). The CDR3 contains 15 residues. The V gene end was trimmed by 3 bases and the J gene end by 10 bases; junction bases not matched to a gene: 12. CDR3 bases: TGTGCCAGTAGTATGAGGTCGGGGGGACTCGTCGAGCAGTTCTTC. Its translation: CASSMRSGGLVEQFF.

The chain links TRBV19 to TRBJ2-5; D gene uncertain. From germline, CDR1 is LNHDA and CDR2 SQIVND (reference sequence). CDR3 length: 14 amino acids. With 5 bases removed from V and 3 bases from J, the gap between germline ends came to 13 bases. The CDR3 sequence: CASSRLSAEETQYF. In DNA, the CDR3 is TGTGCCAGTAGTCGTCTATCGGCGGAAGAGACCCAGTACTTC.

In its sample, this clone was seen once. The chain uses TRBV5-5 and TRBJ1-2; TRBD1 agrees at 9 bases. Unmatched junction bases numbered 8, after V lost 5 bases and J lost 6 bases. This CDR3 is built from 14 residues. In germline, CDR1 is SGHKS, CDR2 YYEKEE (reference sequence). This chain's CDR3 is CASSFGQGRDGYTF. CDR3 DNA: TGTGCCAGCAGTTTCGGACAGGGGAGGGATGGCTACACCTTC. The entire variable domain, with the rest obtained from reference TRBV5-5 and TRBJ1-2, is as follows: DAGVTQSPTHLIKTRGQQVTLRCSPISGHKSVSWYQQVLGQGPQFIFQYYEKEERGRGNFPDRFSARQFPNYSSELNVNALLLGDSALYLCASSFGQGRDGYTFGSGTRLTVV.

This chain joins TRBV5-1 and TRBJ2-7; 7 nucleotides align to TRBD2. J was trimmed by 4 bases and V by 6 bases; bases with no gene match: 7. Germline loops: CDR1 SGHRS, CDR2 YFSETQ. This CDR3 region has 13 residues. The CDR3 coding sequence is TGCGCCAGCATCCTAGCGGAGGAGTACGAGCAGTACTTC. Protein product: CASILAEEYEQYF.

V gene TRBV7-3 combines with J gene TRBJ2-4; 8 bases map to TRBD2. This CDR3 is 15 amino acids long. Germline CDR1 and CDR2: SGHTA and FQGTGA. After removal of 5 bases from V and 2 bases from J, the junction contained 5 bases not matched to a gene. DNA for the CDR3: TGTGCCAGCAGCCCAAGCGGGAGTTCCAAAAACATTCAGTACTTC. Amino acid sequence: CASSPSGSSKNIQYF.